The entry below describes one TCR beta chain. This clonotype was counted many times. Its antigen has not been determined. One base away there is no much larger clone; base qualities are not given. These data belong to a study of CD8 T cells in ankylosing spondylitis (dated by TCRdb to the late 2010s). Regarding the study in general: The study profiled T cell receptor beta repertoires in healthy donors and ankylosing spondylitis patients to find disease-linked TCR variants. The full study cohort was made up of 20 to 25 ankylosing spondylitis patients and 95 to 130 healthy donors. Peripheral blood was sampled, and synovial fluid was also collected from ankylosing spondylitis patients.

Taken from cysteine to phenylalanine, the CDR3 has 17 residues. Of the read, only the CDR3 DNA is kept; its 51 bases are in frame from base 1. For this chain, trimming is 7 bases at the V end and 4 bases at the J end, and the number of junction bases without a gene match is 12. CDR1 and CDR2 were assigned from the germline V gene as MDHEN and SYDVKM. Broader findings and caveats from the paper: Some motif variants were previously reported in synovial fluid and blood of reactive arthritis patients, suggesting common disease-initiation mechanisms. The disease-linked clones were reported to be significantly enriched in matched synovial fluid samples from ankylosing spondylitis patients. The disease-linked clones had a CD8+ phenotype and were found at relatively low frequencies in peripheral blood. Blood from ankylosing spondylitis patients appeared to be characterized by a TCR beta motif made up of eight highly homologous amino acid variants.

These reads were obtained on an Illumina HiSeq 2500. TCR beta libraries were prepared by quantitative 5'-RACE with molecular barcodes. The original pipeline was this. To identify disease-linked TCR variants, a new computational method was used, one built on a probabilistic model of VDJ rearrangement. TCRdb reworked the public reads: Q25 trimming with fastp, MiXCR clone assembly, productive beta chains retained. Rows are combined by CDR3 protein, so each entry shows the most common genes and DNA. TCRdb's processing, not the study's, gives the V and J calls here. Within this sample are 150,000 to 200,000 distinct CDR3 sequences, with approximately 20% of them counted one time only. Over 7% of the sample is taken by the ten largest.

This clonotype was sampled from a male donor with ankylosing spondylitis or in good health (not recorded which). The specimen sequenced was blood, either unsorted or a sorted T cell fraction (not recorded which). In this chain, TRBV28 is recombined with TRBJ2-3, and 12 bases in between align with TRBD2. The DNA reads TGTGCCAGCACGCTCTCGACTAGCGGGAGCTGGGCAGATACGCAGTATTTT. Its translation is CASTLSTSGSWADTQYF.